What follows are 31 T cell receptor beta chains derived from one specimen sequenced in a study of T cells after yellow fever vaccination. A single record per CDR3 protein comes from TCRdb applying MiXCR to the 5' RACE reads. Of about 330,000 distinct CDR3 sequences listed, around 6.8% are singletons. The sample was PBMCs, taken around 45 days after the first yellow fever vaccination. The receptors shown here come from a young man who received the YFV17D yellow fever vaccine.

V gene TRBV5-1 combines with J gene TRBJ2-3, with TRBD2 matching 8 bases. Germline assignment: CDR1 SGHRS and CDR2 YFSETQ. This CDR3 comprises 17 residues. V lost 4 bases and J lost 0; bases outside the gene matches: 10. The CDR3 nucleotides read TGCGCCAGCAGCCCGGGACTAGTCGGGCCTAGCACAGATACGCAGTATTTT. Protein: CASSPGLVGPSTDTQYF.

This clonotype came up a few times. This chain uses TRBV7-2 with TRBJ2-5; 9 bases map to TRBD2. Germline assignment: CDR1 SGHTA and CDR2 FQGNSA. The CDR3 contains 17 residues. J gave up 4 bases and V 0 bases, and 9 bases lay outside the gene matches. This CDR3 reads CASSLALRGGWGETQYF. The CDR3 nucleotides are TGTGCCAGCAGCTTAGCGCTGCGGGGGGGCTGGGGAGAGACCCAGTACTTC.

The gene calls are TRBV6-2 or TRBV6-3 and TRBJ2-3; TRBD1 is a possible D gene (5 bases). Germline assignment: CDR1 MNHEY and CDR2 SVGEGT. CDR3 length equals 13 residues. V lost 2 bases, J lost 5 bases, and 8 bases lay in between. DNA for the CDR3: TGTGCCAGCAGTTACAATACAGGAGATACGCAGTATTTT. As protein: CASSYNTGDTQYF.

This clonotype was picked up a small number of times. V usage is TRBV5-1 and J usage is TRBJ2-7, with 7 bases matching TRBD1. Germline values: CDR1 SGHRS, CDR2 YFSETQ. The CDR3 length is 16 residues. J gave up 0 bases and V 2 bases, and 8 bases lay outside the gene matches. The CDR3 here is CASSFAPDRTSYEQYF. CDR3 DNA sequence: TGCGCCAGCAGCTTCGCCCCGGACAGGACCTCCTACGAGCAGTACTTC.

The V call is TRBV7-2, the J call TRBJ1-2, with TRBD1 matching over 8 bases. Germline V gives CDR1 SGHTA, CDR2 FQGNSA. The CDR3 totals 14 residues. V lost 5 bases to trimming and J lost 6 bases; unmatched junction nucleotides: 8. CDR3 residues: CASSATQGANGYTF. The DNA of the CDR3 is TGTGCCAGCAGCGCGACTCAGGGGGCGAATGGCTACACCTTC.

As to this clonotype: One end of the junction does not line up with germline, which may come from a read error. The V gene is TRBV3-1, the J gene TRBJ2-2; perhaps TRBD1 as D (6 bases). Germline values: CDR1 LGHDT, CDR2 YNNKEL (reference sequence). This CDR3 is built from 15 residues. Written as DNA, the CDR3 is TGTGCCAGCACCCAAGTCCCAGGGGTCACCGGGGAGCTGTTTTTT. This translates into CASTQVPGVTGELFF.

The CDR3 DNA sequence: TGTGCCAGCAGCTTAGGGACGCCTGAGCAGTACGTC. Its translation is CASSLGTPEQYV. The J gene is TRBJ2-7, the V gene TRBV7-2; D call uncertain. The germline V and J ends were trimmed by 1 base and 7 bases, with 8 bases remaining between them. The CDR3 totals 12 residues. From germline, CDR1 is SGHTA and CDR2 FQGNSA.

V and J are TRBV25-1 and TRBJ2-3; tentatively, D is TRBD1 (6 bases). CDR1 and CDR2 from the germline V gene are MGHDK and SYGVNS. Trimming stripped 5 bases from V and 4 bases from J, with 16 bases between. The CDR3 totals 15 residues. CDR3 loop: CASSPLGARADTQYF. The CDR3 coding sequence is TGTGCCAGCAGTCCCTTGGGGGCCCGCGCAGATACGCAGTATTTT. Full variable domain (missing parts from reference TRBV25-1 and TRBJ2-3): EADIYQTPRYLVIGTGKKITLECSQTMGHDKMYWYQQDPGMELHLIHYSYGVNSTEKGDLSSESTVSRIRTEHFPLTLESARPSHTSQYLCASSPLGARADTQYFGPGTRLTVL.

This clonotype occurred a few times. This chain links TRBV6-2 or TRBV6-3 with TRBJ1-1; 7 bases match TRBD1. After removal of 7 bases from V and 5 bases from J, the junction contained 19 bases not matched to a gene. CDR3 length equals 17 residues. CDR1 is MNHEY and CDR2 is SVGEGT in the germline V gene. The CDR3 loop reads CASTSSYGTVTKTEAFF. The CDR3 nucleotides read TGTGCCAGCACCTCATCTTATGGGACAGTTACCAAAACTGAAGCTTTCTTT.

This clonotype occurred many times. This chain links TRBV5-1 with TRBJ2-5; D is possibly TRBD2 (5 bases). Per germline, CDR1 SGHRS and CDR2 YFSETQ. Trimming took 0 bases from V and 5 from J, leaving 14 bases between them. The CDR3 totals 15 residues. The chain's CDR3 is CASSLASRNEETQYF. The CDR3 nucleotides are TGCGCCAGCAGCTTGGCTAGCAGGAATGAGGAGACCCAGTACTTC.

The V gene is TRBV7-3, the J gene TRBJ2-5, with a possible D match to TRBD2 (6 bases). CDR1 and CDR2 (germline): SGHTA, FQGTGA. V lost 3 bases to trimming and J lost 1 base, with 9 bases between them. The CDR3 sequence is 14 residues long. In nucleotides, the CDR3 is TGTGCCAGCAGCTTCCCCGGGGGCCAAGAGACCCAGTACTTC. Amino acids: CASSFPGGQETQYF.

The gene calls are TRBV7-2 and TRBJ2-5; the D gene is possibly TRBD1 (5 bases). This CDR3 contains 15 residues. V was cut by 3 bases and J by 1 base, with 12 bases left in between. Germline assignment: CDR1 SGHTA and CDR2 FQGNSA. The CDR3 sequence is CASSFGRAIQETQYF. In DNA, the CDR3 is TGTGCCAGCAGCTTCGGCAGGGCAATCCAAGAGACCCAGTACTTC.

A few counts support this clonotype. This chain uses TRBV11-2 with TRBJ2-5, with D perhaps matching TRBD2 (6 bases). This CDR3 contains 14 residues. The germline CDR1 and CDR2 sequences are SGHAT and FQNNGV. V lost 4 bases and J lost 2, with 11 bases in between. The CDR3 DNA reads as TGTGCCAGCAGCTCCTGGACTATGCAAGAGACCCAGTACTTC. Its protein is CASSSWTMQETQYF.

This clonotype was seen a few times. The chain carries TRBV7-9 and TRBJ2-1, with 7 bases fitting TRBD2. Germline V gene lookup returns CDR1 SEHNR and CDR2 FQNEAQ (reference sequence). V gave up 5 bases and J gave up 7 bases; unmatched junction bases: 8. CDR3 length equals 14 residues. CDR3 residues: CASSLLIGGNEQFF. The CDR3 DNA reads TGTGCCAGCAGCCTTCTGATCGGGGGGAATGAGCAGTTCTTC.

Notes on this clonotype: Since the CDR3 does not end with the conserved phenylalanine or tryptophan, this likely comes from a read error. The chain has TRBV18 and TRBJ2-6, with D perhaps matching TRBD2 (5 bases). Trimming pared 3 bases from V and 2 bases from J, leaving 14 bases between. Looked up from germline, CDR1 is KGHSH and CDR2 is LQKENI. The CDR3 consists of 17 residues. The CDR3 DNA is TGTGCCAGCTCACCGAGGGTCGGGCCTACTGGGGCCAACGTCCTGACTTAC. Translation: CASSPRVGPTGANVLTY.

The chain has TRBV5-6 and TRBJ1-6; D is unclear. There are 16 residues in the CDR3. V was pared by 4 bases and J by 3 bases, with 14 bases between. Looked up from germline, CDR1 is SGHDT and CDR2 is YYEEEE. The CDR3 loop reads CASSTPRGIYNSPLHF. The CDR3 region has the DNA TGTGCCAGCAGCACCCCCCGGGGAATCTATAATTCACCCCTCCACTTT.

The table lists this clonotype with a few counts. The J gene is TRBJ2-2, the V gene TRBV20-1; 10 bases are a match to TRBD2. Losses at the gene ends were 0 bases for V and 6 bases for J; bases not matched to a gene: 4. The CDR3 spans 15 residues. CDR1 is DFQATT and CDR2 is SNEGSKA in the germline V gene (reference sequence). Here the CDR3 reads CSARDSSGGAGELFF. The CDR3 region has the DNA TGCAGTGCTAGAGATTCCAGCGGGGGGGCCGGGGAGCTGTTTTTT.

This clonotype was observed a handful of times. The chain employs TRBV28 and TRBJ2-1; no definite D call. Germline V gives CDR1 MDHEN, CDR2 SYDVKM. This CDR3 is 12 amino acids long. Trimming stripped 7 bases from V and 4 bases from J, with 8 bases between. The CDR3 sequence: CASNPPYNEQFF. CDR3 DNA sequence: TGTGCCAGCAACCCGCCGTACAATGAGCAGTTCTTC.

The rearrangement joins TRBV29-1 to TRBJ2-7; D not resolved. Germline CDR1 reads SQVTM; CDR2 reads ANQGSEA. This CDR3 has 11 residues. The V and J ends lost 7 bases and 4 bases respectively, with 11 bases between them. CDR3 bases: TGCAGCGACAGTGTTTTTTACGAGCAGTACTTC. Its protein is CSDSVFYEQYF.

This clonotype has at least ten counts. V gene TRBV7-2 combines with J gene TRBJ2-3; 7 positions agree with TRBD1. Germline CDR1 is SGHTA and CDR2 is FQGNSA. The J segment lost 4 bases and the V segment lost 5 bases, leaving 9 bases of the junction unmatched. The length of the CDR3 is 15 residues. Here the CDR3 DNA reads TGTGCCAGCAGCCCCGGGGCAGGGGGTCCAGATACGCAGTATTTT. Translated, it gives CASSPGAGGPDTQYF.

This clonotype was counted a few times. The genes are TRBV6-2 or TRBV6-3 and TRBJ2-2; perhaps TRBD2 as D (6 bases). V shed 2 bases and J shed 6 bases, with 13 bases lying between them. This CDR3 has 15 amino acids. The germline gives CDR1 MNHEY, CDR2 SVGEGT. CDR3 DNA: TGTGCCAGCAGTTACGCAGGACTAACCCCCGGGGAGCTGTTTTTT. This encodes CASSYAGLTPGELFF.

The chain recombines TRBV5-1 with TRBJ2-2; D tentatively fits TRBD1 or TRBD2 (5 bases each). The CDR3 totals 15 residues. Per the germline V gene, CDR1 is SGHRS and CDR2 is YFSETQ. V lost 6 bases to trimming and J lost 4 bases, with 16 bases between them. The CDR3, as DNA: TGCGCCAGCAAGTTCGTGGGACGGATCACCGGGGAGCTGTTTTTT. It is translated as CASKFVGRITGELFF.

This chain links TRBV7-3 with TRBJ2-5; D is perhaps TRBD1 or TRBD2 (6 bases each). Germline CDR1 SGHTA, CDR2 FQGTGA. This CDR3 has 13 amino acids. V lost 2 bases, J lost 6 bases, and 10 bases lay in between. The CDR3 nucleotides read TGTGCCAGCAGCTTAGGGGGGCTTCAGACCCAGTACTTC. It codes for CASSLGGLQTQYF.

This clonotype was observed a handful of times. The chain carries TRBV13 and TRBJ1-5; D unresolved. Looked up from germline, CDR1 is PRHDT and CDR2 is FYEKMQ (reference sequence). V lost 3 bases and J 5 bases, leaving 5 bases between the germline ends. The CDR3 is 12 amino acids. As DNA, the CDR3 is TGTGCCAGCAGCTTGCATGATCAGCCCCAGCATTTT. Its translation: CASSLHDQPQHF.

The rearrangement uses TRBV11-2 and TRBJ2-3; 13 bases agree with TRBD2. Germline CDR1 and CDR2: SGHAT and FQNNGV. The CDR3 has 17 amino acids. The V and J ends lost 3 bases and 4 bases, in that order; junction bases with no gene match: 7. DNA of the CDR3: TGTGCCAGCAGCTTTCGACTAGCGGGGGGTATCCCAGATACGCAGTATTTT. Its translation is CASSFRLAGGIPDTQYF.

In this sample, this clonotype turned up a few times. This chain joins TRBV7-6 and TRBJ2-7, with 11 bases fitting TRBD2. This CDR3 is built from 14 residues. J lost 5 bases, V lost 6 bases, and 6 bases had no gene match. Germline-derived CDR1 and CDR2 are SGHVS and FNYEAQ. For the CDR3, the DNA is TGTGCCAGCAGACCAACTAGCGGGGGCAACGAGCAGTACTTC. Translation: CASRPTSGGNEQYF.

This CDR3 is CASSRGPGTGNTEAFF. As DNA, the CDR3 is TGCGCCAGCAGCAGGGGCCCGGGGACAGGGAATACTGAAGCTTTCTTT. This chain connects TRBV5-1 to TRBJ1-1; 9 nucleotides match TRBD1. The CDR3 sequence is 16 residues long. Unmatched junction bases numbered 12, after V lost 4 bases and J lost 5 bases. Looked up from germline, CDR1 is SGHRS and CDR2 is YFSETQ.

This clonotype was seen at least ten times. V gene TRBV6-6 combines with J gene TRBJ2-1; the match to TRBD2 covers 11 bases. Losses at the gene ends were 6 bases for V and 9 bases for J; bases not matched to a gene: 4. The CDR3 contains 13 residues. Germline V gives CDR1 MNHNY, CDR2 SVGAGI (reference sequence). The CDR3, as DNA: TGTGCCAGCAGCCCGGGACTAGCGGTTGAGCAGTTCTTC. It translates to CASSPGLAVEQFF.

There are a few counts of this clonotype. This chain connects TRBV4-3 to TRBJ1-4; D gene unclear. Trimming cost V 0 bases and J 8 bases, with 19 bases left between them. Germline-derived CDR1 and CDR2 are LGHNA and YSLEER. The CDR3 totals 17 residues. The CDR3 protein is CASSQDLAVIRREKLFF. The CDR3 coding sequence is TGCGCCAGCAGCCAAGATCTAGCCGTCATACGAAGGGAAAAACTGTTTTTT.

This clonotype has at least ten counts. The DNA of the CDR3 is TGTGCCAGCAGCATAACAGGGACGGCCGGGGAGCTGTTTTTT. It encodes CASSITGTAGELFF. The chain combines TRBV28 with TRBJ2-2; TRBD1 might be the D (6 bases). The CDR3 contains 14 residues. Germline lookup yields CDR1 MDHEN and CDR2 SYDVKM. V shed 6 bases and J shed 6 bases, with 14 bases lying between them.

This clonotype appeared a few times. The genes are TRBV7-3 and TRBJ1-1; 8 positions agree with TRBD1. V shed 6 bases and J 4 bases; nucleotides not matched to a gene: 13. The CDR3 runs 16 residues. The germline V gene encodes CDR1 SGHTA and CDR2 FQGTGA. This chain's CDR3 is CASSHRQGFRSTEAFF. CDR3 coding DNA: TGTGCCAGCAGTCATAGACAGGGGTTTCGCTCCACTGAAGCTTTCTTT.